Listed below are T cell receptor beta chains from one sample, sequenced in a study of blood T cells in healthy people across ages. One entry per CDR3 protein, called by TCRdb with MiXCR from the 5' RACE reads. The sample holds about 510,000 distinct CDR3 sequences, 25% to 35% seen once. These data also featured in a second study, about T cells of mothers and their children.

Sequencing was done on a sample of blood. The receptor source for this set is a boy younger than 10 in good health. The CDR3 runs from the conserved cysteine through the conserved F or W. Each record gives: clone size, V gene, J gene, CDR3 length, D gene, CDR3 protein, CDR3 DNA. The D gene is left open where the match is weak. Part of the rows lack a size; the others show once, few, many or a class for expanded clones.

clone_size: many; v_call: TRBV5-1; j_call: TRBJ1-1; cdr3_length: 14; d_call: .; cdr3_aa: CASSFGQTNTEAFF; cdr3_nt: TGCGCCAGCAGCTTTGGACAGACGAACACTGAAGCTTTCTTT
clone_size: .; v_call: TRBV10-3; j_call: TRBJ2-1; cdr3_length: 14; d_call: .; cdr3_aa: CAISESAIGEQRVF; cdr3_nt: TGTGCCATCAGTGAGTCGGCCATCGGGGAGCAGAGGGTCTTC
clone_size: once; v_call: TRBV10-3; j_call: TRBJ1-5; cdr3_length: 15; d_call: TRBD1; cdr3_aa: CAISEDRGPHQPQHF; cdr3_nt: TGTGCCATCAGTGAAGACAGGGGCCCCCATCAGCCCCAGCATTTT
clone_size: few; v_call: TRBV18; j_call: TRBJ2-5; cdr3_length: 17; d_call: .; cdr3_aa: CASSPPYSLRVGETQYF; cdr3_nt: TGTGCCAGCTCACCACCTTACAGCCTTCGGGTAGGAGAGACCCAGTACTTC
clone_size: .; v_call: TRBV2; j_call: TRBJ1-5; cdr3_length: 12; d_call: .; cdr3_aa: CASSEPPRPQHF; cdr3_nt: TGTGCCAGCAGCGAACCTCCGCGGCCCCAGCATTTT
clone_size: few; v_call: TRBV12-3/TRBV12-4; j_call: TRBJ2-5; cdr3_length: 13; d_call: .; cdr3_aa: CASRSDYSGTQYF; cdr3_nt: TGTGCCAGCAGGTCAGACTACTCCGGGACCCAGTACTTC
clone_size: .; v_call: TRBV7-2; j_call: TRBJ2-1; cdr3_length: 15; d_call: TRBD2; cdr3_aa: CASRQVAGGPNEQFF; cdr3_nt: TGTGCCAGCAGACAAGTAGCGGGAGGTCCCAATGAGCAGTTCTTC
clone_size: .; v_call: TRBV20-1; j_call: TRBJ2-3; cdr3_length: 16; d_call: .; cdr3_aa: CSAKPVLGNPTDTQYF; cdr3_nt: TGCAGTGCTAAACCCGTGTTGGGGAACCCCACAGATACGCAGTATTTT
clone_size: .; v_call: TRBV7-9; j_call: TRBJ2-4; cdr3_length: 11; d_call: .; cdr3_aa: CASSSFGGQYF; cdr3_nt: TGTGCCAGCAGCTCTTTCGGGGGTCAGTACTTC
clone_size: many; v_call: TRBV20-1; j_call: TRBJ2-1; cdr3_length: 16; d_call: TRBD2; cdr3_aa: CSARYSGTSGYNEQFF; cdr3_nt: TGCAGTGCTAGATACTCCGGGACTAGCGGATACAATGAGCAGTTCTTC
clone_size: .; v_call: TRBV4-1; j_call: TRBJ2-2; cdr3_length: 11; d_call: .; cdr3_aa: CASSKGGELFF; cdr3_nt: TGCGCCAGCAGCAAGGGTGGGGAGCTGTTTTTT
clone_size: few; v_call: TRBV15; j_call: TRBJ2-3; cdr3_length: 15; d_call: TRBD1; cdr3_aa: CATSLGQVSTDTQYF; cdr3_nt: TGTGCCACCAGCCTCGGACAGGTCAGCACAGATACGCAGTATTTT
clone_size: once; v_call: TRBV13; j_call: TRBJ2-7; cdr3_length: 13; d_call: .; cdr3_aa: CASSFGETYEQYF; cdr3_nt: TGTGCCAGCAGCTTCGGGGAGACCTACGAGCAGTACTTC
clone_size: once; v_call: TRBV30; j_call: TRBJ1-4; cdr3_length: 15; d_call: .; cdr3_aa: CAWSVVPGPNEKLFF; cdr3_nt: TGTGCCTGGAGTGTAGTCCCAGGACCTAATGAAAAACTGTTTTTT
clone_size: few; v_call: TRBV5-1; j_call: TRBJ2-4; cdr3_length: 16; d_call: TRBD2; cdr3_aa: CASSLSGGPEGDIQYF; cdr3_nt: TGCGCCAGCAGCCTGAGCGGGGGGCCAGAGGGAGACATTCAGTACTTC
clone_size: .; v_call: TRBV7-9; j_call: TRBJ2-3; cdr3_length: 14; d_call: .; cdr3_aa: CASIPLFTPDTQYF; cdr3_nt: TGTGCCAGCATCCCGTTATTTACCCCAGATACGCAGTATTTT
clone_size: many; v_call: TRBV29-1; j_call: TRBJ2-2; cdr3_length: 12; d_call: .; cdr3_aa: CSVGKDTGELFF; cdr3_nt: TGCAGCGTCGGGAAGGACACCGGGGAGCTGTTTTTT
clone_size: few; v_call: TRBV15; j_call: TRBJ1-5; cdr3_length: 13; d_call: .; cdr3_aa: CATSRDHNQPQHF; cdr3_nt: TGTGCCACCAGCAGAGATCACAATCAGCCCCAGCATTTT
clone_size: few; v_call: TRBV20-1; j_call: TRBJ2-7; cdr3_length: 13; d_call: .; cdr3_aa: CSATRGNSYEQYF; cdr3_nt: TGCAGTGCTACACGGGGAAACTCCTACGAGCAGTACTTC
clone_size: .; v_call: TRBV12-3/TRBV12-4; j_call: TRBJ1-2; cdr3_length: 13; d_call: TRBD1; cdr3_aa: CASSLEPGQVYTF; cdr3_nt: TGTGCCAGCAGTTTAGAGCCCGGACAGGTCTACACCTTC
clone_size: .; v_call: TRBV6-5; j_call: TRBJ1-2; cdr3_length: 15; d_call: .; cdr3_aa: CASSYGSGQDYGYTF; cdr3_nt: TGTGCCAGCAGTTACGGGTCAGGGCAGGACTATGGCTACACCTTC
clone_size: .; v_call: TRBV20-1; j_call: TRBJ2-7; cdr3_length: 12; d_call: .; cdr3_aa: CLGRETSYEQYF; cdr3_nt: TGCCTCGGTCGAGAAACCTCCTACGAGCAGTACTTC
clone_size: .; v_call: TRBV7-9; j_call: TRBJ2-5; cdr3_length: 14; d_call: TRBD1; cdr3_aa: CASSETGYQETQYF; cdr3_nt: TGTGCCAGCAGCGAGACAGGGTACCAAGAGACCCAGTACTTC
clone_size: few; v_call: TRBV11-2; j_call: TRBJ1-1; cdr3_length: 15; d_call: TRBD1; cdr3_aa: CASSSTGVGNTEAFF; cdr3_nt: TGTGCCAGCAGCTCGACAGGGGTTGGGAACACTGAAGCTTTCTTT
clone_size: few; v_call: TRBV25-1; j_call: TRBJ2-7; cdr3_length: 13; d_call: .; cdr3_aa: CASSHTGTGEQYF; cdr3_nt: TGTGCCAGCAGTCATACAGGGACCGGCGAGCAGTACTTC
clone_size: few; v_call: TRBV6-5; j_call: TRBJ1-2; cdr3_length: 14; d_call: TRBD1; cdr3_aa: CASSYSVDREVHTF; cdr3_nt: TGTGCCAGCAGTTACTCCGTGGACAGGGAGGTACACACCTTC